The rows below give T cell receptor beta chains drawn from one sample of a study of shared clonotypes between healthy human individuals. Here immunoSEQ multiplex PCR was the method, and the copy in TCRdb shows in-frame clones only, minus some. The sample shows under 2.5 million clones, about nine tenths of them seen only once. What was sequenced was naive CD4+ T cells from PBMCs. The receptors here all came from a man aged 18 to 30 in good health. Some clones in this sample may be carry-over from other donors' samples. CDR3s include the opening cysteine and the closing phenylalanine or tryptophan. The D gene is left open where the match is weak. Only some rows state a clone size, as once, few, many or a class for expanded clones.

TRBJ2-1	TRBV29-1	-	-	CITGTSYNEQFF	TGCATCACAGGGACCTCCTACAATGAGCAGTTCTTC
TRBJ2-4	TRBV5-1	TRBD2	-	CASSLRLAGGFFSKNIQYF	TGCGCCAGCAGCTTGAGGCTAGCGGGAGGATTCTTCTCCAAAAACATTCAGTACTTC
TRBJ1-2	TRBV28	TRBD1	few	CASRIRTGGGGYTF	TGTGCCAGCAGGATCCGGACAGGGGGCGGCGGCTACACCTTC
TRBJ1-1	TRBV5-6	-	-	CASSPRFGSGEAFF	TGTGCCAGCAGCCCCCGATTCGGGTCCGGTGAAGCTTTCTTT
TRBJ1-2	TRBV28	TRBD1	once	CASLTGGEDGYTF	TGTGCCAGTTTGACAGGGGGCGAAGATGGCTACACCTTC
TRBJ1-1	TRBV5-4	-	-	CASSLESGAEAFF	TGTGCCAGCAGCTTGGAGTCGGGAGCTGAAGCTTTCTTT
TRBJ2-1	TRBV10-1	-	-	CASSDRTLAPNEQFF	TGCGCCAGCAGTGACCGGACCCTAGCCCCCAATGAGCAGTTCTTC
TRBJ2-1	TRBV18	TRBD2	-	CASSLPGTSGSNEQFF	TGTGCCAGCTCACTACCCGGGACTAGCGGGAGTAATGAGCAGTTCTTC
TRBJ1-3	TRBV5-1	TRBD1	-	CASGETGAGNTIYF	TGCGCCAGCGGCGAAACAGGGGCTGGAAACACCATATATTTT
TRBJ2-1	TRBV29-1	TRBD1	once	CSVSRDRGYNEQFF	TGCAGCGTTAGCCGGGACAGGGGCTACAATGAGCAGTTCTTC
TRBJ2-1	TRBV5-4	-	-	CASSPFAGSYNEQFF	TGTGCCAGCAGCCCGTTCGCGGGATCATACAATGAGCAGTTCTTC
TRBJ2-3	TRBV6-5	TRBD2	-	CASRNGLADTDTQYF	TGTGCCAGCAGGAACGGACTAGCGGACACAGATACGCAGTATTTT
TRBJ2-3	TRBV15	-	-	CATSGAAVRDTQYF	TGTGCCACCAGCGGAGCGGCCGTACGAGATACGCAGTATTTT
TRBJ2-2	TRBV10-3	-	few	CAISPQVGGELFF	TGTGCCATCAGTCCCCAGGTCGGCGGGGAGCTGTTTTTT
TRBJ2-7	TRBV6-1	TRBD1	-	CASRDRGRGYEQYF	TGTGCCAGCAGAGACAGGGGGCGCGGGTACGAGCAGTACTTC
TRBJ2-7	TRBV6-1	-	-	CASSEAPGMGYEQYF	TGTGCCAGCAGTGAAGCCCCGGGGATGGGCTACGAGCAGTACTTC
TRBJ2-7	TRBV4-3	TRBD2	-	CASSSQPPGLAGEQYF	TGCGCCAGCAGCTCCCAACCGCCGGGACTAGCGGGCGAGCAGTACTTC
TRBJ2-2	TRBV11-2	-	-	CASSLNVLAYTGELFF	TGTGCCAGCAGCTTAAATGTACTAGCATACACCGGGGAGCTGTTTTTT
TRBJ2-7	TRBV6-5	-	-	CASSYSQGSSYEQYF	TGTGCCAGCAGTTACTCTCAGGGGAGCTCCTACGAGCAGTACTTC
TRBJ1-1	TRBV2	-	-	CASSEQRNTEAFF	TGTGCCAGCAGTGAACAGAGGAACACTGAAGCTTTCTTT
TRBJ1-1	TRBV11-1	TRBD1	once	CASSLIQGASAEAFF	TGTGCCAGCAGCTTGATACAGGGGGCTAGTGCTGAAGCTTTCTTT
TRBJ2-1	TRBV28	TRBD2	-	CASSNPTSGAYNEQFF	TGTGCCAGCAGTAACCCGACTAGCGGTGCCTACAATGAGCAGTTCTTC
TRBJ2-3	TRBV11-1	TRBD2	-	CASSFGPYSGSRTDTQYF	TGTGCCAGCAGCTTCGGCCCATATAGCGGGAGTCGCACAGATACGCAGTATTTT
TRBJ2-2	TRBV30	TRBD1	-	CAWSGSGTGLSTGELFF	TGTGCCTGGAGTGGCTCGGGGACAGGGTTATCCACCGGGGAGCTGTTTTTT
TRBJ2-1	TRBV18	-	-	CASSPPAYNEQFF	TGTGCCAGCTCACCACCGGCGTACAATGAGCAGTTCTTC
TRBJ2-3	TRBV18	TRBD2	-	CASSPTPLLAGNTDTQYF	TGTGCCAGCTCACCGACCCCCCTACTAGCGGGAAACACAGATACGCAGTATTTT
TRBJ1-5	TRBV2	TRBD1	-	CASSDIQGNQPQHF	TGTGCCAGCAGTGATATACAGGGGAATCAGCCCCAGCATTTT
TRBJ2-4	TRBV19	-	-	CASCHGGENIQYF	TGTGCCAGTTGCCACGGGGGCGAAAACATTCAGTACTTC
TRBJ1-5	TRBV28	TRBD1	-	CASSSPGQGESQPQHF	TGTGCCAGCAGTTCACCGGGACAGGGCGAGAGTCAGCCCCAGCATTTT
TRBJ2-1	TRBV18	-	-	CASSPSDGQFF	TGTGCCAGCTCACCTTCCGATGGGCAGTTCTTC
TRBJ2-7	TRBV19	-	-	CASSMYPTDVYEQYF	TGTGCCAGTAGTATGTATCCAACGGACGTCTACGAGCAGTACTTC
TRBJ2-1	TRBV7-9	TRBD1	-	CASSFSGRGSNNEQFF	TGTGCCAGCAGCTTCTCCGGCAGGGGGTCCAACAATGAGCAGTTCTTC
TRBJ2-4	TRBV9	TRBD1	-	CASSPGQGKNIQYF	TGTGCCAGCAGCCCGGGACAGGGCAAAAACATTCAGTACTTC
TRBJ2-1	TRBV5-1	-	-	CASSSGLYNEQFF	TGCGCCAGCAGCTCCGGACTGTACAATGAGCAGTTCTTC
TRBJ1-3	TRBV4-3	-	-	CASSRQWRGVSGNTIYF	TGCGCCAGCAGCCGCCAGTGGAGGGGGGTCTCTGGAAACACCATATATTTT
TRBJ2-3	TRBV2	-	-	CASTRVADTQYF	TGTGCCAGCACCAGGGTGGCAGATACGCAGTATTTT
TRBJ2-7	TRBV7-2	TRBD2	-	CASSFDIAGGTYEQYF	TGTGCCAGCAGCTTCGATATAGCGGGAGGGACCTACGAGCAGTACTTC
TRBJ1-4	TRBV27	-	-	CASADRTFNEKLFF	TGTGCCAGCGCCGATCGGACCTTTAATGAAAAACTGTTTTTT
TRBJ1-4	TRBV29-1	-	-	CSVEGQGGEKLFF	TGCAGCGTTGAAGGTCAGGGCGGTGAAAAACTGTTTTTT
TRBJ1-5	TRBV6-5	-	-	CASSYGAGSNQPQHF	TGTGCCAGCAGTTACGGGGCAGGTAGCAATCAGCCCCAGCATTTT
TRBJ2-7	TRBV7-6	TRBD1	-	CASSRGTGVSEQYF	TGTGCCAGCAGCCGAGGGACAGGGGTATCCGAGCAGTACTTC
TRBJ1-1	TRBV6-1	-	once	CASSELVYFMNTEAFF	TGTGCCAGCAGTGAACTGGTCTACTTTATGAACACTGAAGCTTTCTTT
TRBJ1-1	TRBV6-1	-	-	CASSEAGGRGTEAFF	TGTGCCAGCAGTGAAGCCGGGGGGCGCGGCACTGAAGCTTTCTTT
TRBJ2-2	TRBV2	-	-	CASSAYGDTGELFF	TGTGCCAGCAGTGCGTACGGGGACACCGGGGAGCTGTTTTTT
TRBJ2-7	TRBV11-2	-	-	CASSRKGGTYEQYF	TGTGCCAGCAGCAGGAAAGGGGGAACCTACGAGCAGTACTTC
TRBJ2-7	TRBV14	-	-	CASSQAGGKQYF	TGTGCCAGCAGCCAAGCCGGCGGGAAGCAGTACTTC
TRBJ1-3	TRBV10-3	TRBD1	-	CAISEHPPGQGFGNTIYF	TGTGCCATCAGTGAGCATCCACCGGGACAGGGTTTTGGAAACACCATATATTTT
TRBJ2-3	TRBV28	TRBD1	-	CAIQGTGRGPDTQYF	TGTGCCATACAAGGGACAGGGAGGGGCCCAGATACGCAGTATTTT
TRBJ2-7	TRBV6-1	-	-	CASSEAFSGTDSYEQYF	TGTGCCAGCAGTGAAGCGTTCTCCGGGACCGACTCCTACGAGCAGTACTTC
TRBJ1-4	TRBV25-1	-	few	CASSEWGQGNEKLFF	TGTGCCAGCAGTGAATGGGGGCAAGGTAATGAAAAACTGTTTTTT
TRBJ2-2	TRBV28	TRBD2	-	CASSLFSGGFTNTGELFF	TGTGCCAGCAGTTTATTCTCCGGGGGGTTCACGAACACCGGGGAGCTGTTTTTT
TRBJ2-1	TRBV7-9	TRBD2	-	CASSWIKREAPHEQFF	TGTGCCAGCAGCTGGATTAAGCGGGAGGCCCCTCATGAGCAGTTCTTC
TRBJ2-2	TRBV7-9	-	-	CASGRNTGELFF	TGTGCCAGCGGTAGGAACACCGGGGAGCTGTTTTTT
TRBJ1-3	TRBV19	-	-	CASSPGTPSGNTIYF	TGTGCCAGTAGCCCAGGGACCCCGTCTGGAAACACCATATATTTT
TRBJ1-5	TRBV6-1	-	-	CASSEAPYSNQPQHF	TGTGCCAGCAGTGAAGCTCCATATAGCAATCAGCCCCAGCATTTT
TRBJ2-2	TRBV7-9	-	-	CASSFVSDTGELFF	TGTGCCAGCAGCTTTGTTTCGGACACCGGGGAGCTGTTTTTT
TRBJ2-7	TRBV2	-	-	CASIGLGREQYF	TGTGCCAGCATTGGATTGGGCCGCGAGCAGTACTTC
TRBJ1-1	TRBV6-5	-	-	CASSYGGFGNTEAFF	TGTGCCAGCAGTTACGGCGGGTTTGGTAACACTGAAGCTTTCTTT
TRBJ2-1	TRBV28	-	once	CASTLGGTPYNEQFF	TGTGCCAGCACCTTGGGAGGGACACCGTACAATGAGCAGTTCTTC
TRBJ1-2	TRBV2	-	few	CASRGTANYGYTF	TGTGCCAGCAGAGGGACGGCTAACTATGGCTACACCTTC